Listed below are T cell receptor beta chains from one sample, sequenced in a study of cytomegalovirus exposure and HLA in healthy donors. Sequencing used immunoSEQ multiplex PCR; TCRdb keeps in-frame clones, though not all of them. Among 110,000 to 150,000 clones listed, 70% to 90% were seen once. Sequencing was carried out using PBMCs. The receptors come from a woman between 25 and 40 years old in good health and CMV-seronegative. Both conserved end residues are part of each CDR3. D genes are given only for firm matches. For some rows the clone size is stated as once, few or many, or as a class when expanded; others skip it.

cdr3_nt cdr3_aa j_call v_call clone_size d_call
TGTGCCAGCAGCTTGGGTAGACTAGCGGGCCTGGGGGAGCAGTACTTC CASSLGRLAGLGEQYF TRBJ2-7 TRBV5-6 . TRBD2
TGCGCCAGCAGCCAAGGCGGGACTAGCGGGGGGGGCGCAGATACGCAGTATTTT CASSQGGTSGGGADTQYF TRBJ2-3 TRBV4-1 . TRBD2
TGCGCCAGCAGCACCGGGTCGGTATATCCGAACTACGAGCAGTACTTC CASSTGSVYPNYEQYF TRBJ2-7 TRBV5-1 . .
TGTGCCAGCAGCCGAGGAGGTGGGGTTGGTCTCTATGGCTACACCTTC CASSRGGGVGLYGYTF TRBJ1-2 TRBV11-2 . .
TGTGCCAGCAGCTGGGGACAGGGAGAGACCCAGTACTTC CASSWGQGETQYF TRBJ2-5 TRBV11-2 . TRBD1
TGTGCCAGCAGTCGGGGGACAGGGGGCACCCACGAGCAGTACTTC CASSRGTGGTHEQYF TRBJ2-7 TRBV6-5 . TRBD1
TGTGCCAGCAGCCTACGACAGGGCCACGAGCAGTACTTC CASSLRQGHEQYF TRBJ2-7 TRBV7-6 . TRBD1
TGTGCCAGCAGTGCCTTTAACACTGAAGCTTTCTTT CASSAFNTEAFF TRBJ1-1 TRBV2 . .
TGCGCCAGCAGCTCGGTCCTAGCGGTCTGGATTGAGCAGTTCTTC CASSSVLAVWIEQFF TRBJ2-1 TRBV4-3 . TRBD2
TGTGCCAGCAGAGCCCGGGACAGAGGGACGAATGAGCAGTTCTTC CASRARDRGTNEQFF TRBJ2-1 TRBV11-2 . TRBD1
TGCAGCGTTGAGACCCGGGGGGACTATGGCTACACCTTC CSVETRGDYGYTF TRBJ1-2 TRBV29-1 . .
TGTGCCAGCAGCTTAAAGGGTAGCGGGTCCCACGAGCAGTACTTC CASSLKGSGSHEQYF TRBJ2-7 TRBV7-2 once TRBD2
TGTGCCAGCAGCTTATCGGGTTTAAACGAGCAGTACTTC CASSLSGLNEQYF TRBJ2-7 TRBV11-2 . .
TGTGCCAGCAGTTACTGGGGCCTGGGCAATGAGCAGTTCTTC CASSYWGLGNEQFF TRBJ2-1 TRBV6-6 . .
TGTGCCAGCAGTTCACGGGGGGCGAGATGGTATGGCTACACCTTC CASSSRGARWYGYTF TRBJ1-2 TRBV27 . .
TGCGCCAGCAGCTGGAGAGGGACTGGAAACACCATATATTTT CASSWRGTGNTIYF TRBJ1-3 TRBV4-1 . .